Below, 9 T cell receptor beta chains from the same sample are listed, as sequenced in a study of T cell responses to AZD1222 COVID-19 vaccine. Clones were sequenced by immunoSEQ multiplex PCR, and TCRdb holds only the in-frame ones, with some missing. Of about 120,000 clones listed, approximately 86% were seen once; the top ten hold 6.2%. This specimen was peripheral blood, taken on day 0 of AZD1222 vaccination. These TCRs come from an adult in good health.

J is TRBJ1-5 and V is TRBV5-4; D call uncertain. CDR1 and CDR2 from the germline V gene are SGHNT and YYREEE (reference sequence). The CDR3 extends over 12 amino acids. With 3 bases removed from V and 4 bases from J, the gap between germline ends came to 5 bases. The CDR3 protein is CASSYDNQPQHF. The CDR3 nucleotides read TGTGCCAGCAGCTACGATAATCAGCCCCAGCATTTT. The variable domain in full, with the rest retrieved from reference TRBV5-4 and TRBJ1-5, is ETGVTQSPTHLIKTRGQQVTLRCSSQSGHNTVSWYQQALGQGPQFIFQYYREEENGRGNFPPRFSGLQFPNYSSELNVNALELDDSALYLCASSYDNQPQHFGDGTRLSIL.

This clone was recorded a few times. The DNA for the CDR3 is TGTGCCAGCTCACCGAACGGGAACACTGAAGCTTTCTTT. Translated: CASSPNGNTEAFF. The chain joins TRBV18 to TRBJ1-1; D uncertain. Germline lookup yields CDR1 KGHSH and CDR2 LQKENI. Trimming pared 3 bases from V and 1 base from J, leaving 6 bases between. The CDR3 loop spans 13 amino acids.

The table lists this clone with a count of one. The rearrangement joins TRBV9 to TRBJ1-3; the D gene is possibly TRBD1 (5 bases). CDR1 is SGDLS and CDR2 is YYNGEE in the germline V gene. V gave up 4 bases and J gave up 2 bases, with 10 bases separating them. This CDR3 contains 14 residues. CDR3 sequence (DNA): TGTGCCAGCAGCAACGGGGGTACTGGAAACACCATATATTTT. Protein: CASSNGGTGNTIYF.

This chain connects TRBV23-1 to TRBJ1-1, with a possible D match to TRBD1 (6 bases). TRBV23-1 has ORF status, its function being uncertain. The V end was cut by 0 bases, the J end by 5 bases, with 19 bases between. This CDR3 is 17 amino acids long. The CDR3 DNA is TGCGCCAGCAGTCAATCGTCGCAGGGGCGAACATGTACTGAAGCTTTCTTT. This translates into CASSQSSQGRTCTEAFF.

The rearrangement joins TRBV28 to TRBJ1-4; D is possibly TRBD1 (5 bases). Per germline, CDR1 MDHEN and CDR2 SYDVKM. The CDR3 has 14 residues. V was clipped by 2 bases and J by 7 bases, with 11 bases between them. The CDR3 protein is CASSLVRGREKLFF. In DNA, the CDR3 is TGTGCCAGCAGTTTAGTCCGGGGCCGTGAAAAACTGTTTTTT.

The chain links TRBV2 to TRBJ1-2, with D tentatively TRBD1 (6 bases). Trimming took off 1 base at V and 8 bases at J, with 11 bases between the two ends. The CDR3 has 13 amino acids. Germline values: CDR1 SNHLY, CDR2 FYNNEI. The chain's CDR3 is CASSEDGQRGYTF. CDR3 DNA sequence: TGTGCCAGCAGTGAAGACGGACAGCGAGGCTACACCTTC. The whole variable domain, remainder taken from reference TRBV2 and TRBJ1-2, is EPEVTQTPSHQVTQMGQEVILRCVPISNHLYFYWYRQILGQKVEFLVSFYNNEISEKSEIFDDQFSVERPDGSNFTLKIRSTKLEDSAMYFCASSEDGQRGYTFGSGTRLTVV.

The rearrangement links TRBV10-3 to TRBJ1-5; 8 bases align to TRBD1. V shed 0 bases and J 7 bases; nucleotides not matched to a gene: 5. CDR3 length equals 15 residues. CDR1 is ENHRY, CDR2 SYGVKD, per germline. The DNA for the CDR3 is TGTGCCATCAGTGAGTCCCAGGGGGCCGGACAGCCCCAGCATTTT. It encodes CAISESQGAGQPQHF.

The chain links TRBV4-1 to TRBJ1-4; 7 positions agree with TRBD1. The CDR3 spans 20 residues. V lost 4 bases, J lost 7 bases, and 24 bases stayed unmatched. The germline V gene has CDR1 MGHRA and CDR2 YSYEKL. Written as DNA, the CDR3 is TGCGCCAGCAGCCCCCTCTTGGATGACAGGGCCCCTCTACGCGCTGAAAAACTGTTTTTT. This gives the protein CASSPLLDDRAPLRAEKLFF.

The chain has TRBV6-5 and TRBJ2-7, with no clear D. Between the trimmed V and J ends, which lost 8 bases and 0 bases, there was a span of 2 bases. Looked up from germline, CDR1 is MNHEY and CDR2 is SVGAGI. The CDR3 contains 10 residues. The CDR3 DNA is TGTGCCAGCGGCTCCTACGAGCAGTACTTC. This encodes CASGSYEQYF.